This T cell receptor (beta chain) was captured by sequencing in a study of T cells in localized non-small cell lung cancer. TCRdb's table, derived via immunoSEQ multiplex PCR, lists solely in-frame clones and lacks some. The data show 15,000 to 20,000 clones, 90% seen once. The germline gives CDR1 SGHTA, CDR2 FQGNSA. The CDR3 is 16 amino acids. The V gene lost 1 base and the J gene lost 0 bases, with 12 bases spanning the gap. Broader study findings: For the top 100 tumor clones, a median about 56 also appeared in adjacent lung. The greatest T cell clonality was found in uninvolved adjacent lung (higher than in tumor).

In the case of this clone: No antigen is known for it.

The sequencing here drew on peripheral blood mononuclear cells, taken before any cancer treatment. This rearrangement joins TRBV7-2 to TRBJ1-1; D is perhaps TRBD1 (5 bases). The source is a woman aged 35-70 years with stage III lung adenocarcinoma. The CDR3 sequence is CASSLDPGGMNTEAFF. In DNA, the CDR3 is TGTGCCAGCAGCTTAGATCCCGGGGGAATGAACACTGAAGCTTTCTTT.